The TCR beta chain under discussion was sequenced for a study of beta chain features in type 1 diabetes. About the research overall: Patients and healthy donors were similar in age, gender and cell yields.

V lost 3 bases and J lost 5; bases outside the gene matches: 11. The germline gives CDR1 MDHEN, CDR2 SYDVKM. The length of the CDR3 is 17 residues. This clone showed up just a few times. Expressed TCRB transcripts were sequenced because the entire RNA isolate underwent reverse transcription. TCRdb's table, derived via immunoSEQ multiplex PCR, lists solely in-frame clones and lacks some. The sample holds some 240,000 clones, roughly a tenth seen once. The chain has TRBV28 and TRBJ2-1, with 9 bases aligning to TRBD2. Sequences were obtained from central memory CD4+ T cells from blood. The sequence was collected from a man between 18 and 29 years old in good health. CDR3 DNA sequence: TGTGCCAGCAGTTTTCATCCACTGGCGGGAGGGAACAATGAGCAGTTCTTC. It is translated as CASSFHPLAGGNNEQFF.